Listed below are T cell receptor beta chains from one sample, sequenced in a study of graft-versus-host responses after intestinal transplantation. Which antigens these TCRs recognize remains unknown. Data came from immunoSEQ multiplex PCR; TCRdb stores just in-frame clones and leaves some out. The table records over 80,000 clones, 91% of them present only once. The specimen was unstimulated CD4+ T cells sorted from spleen or lymph node cells, collected before transplant. All receptors come from a human donor who was the organ donor for an intestinal transplant. CDR3s include the opening cysteine and the closing phenylalanine or tryptophan. Each record gives: V gene, J gene, D gene, clone size, CDR3 DNA, CDR3 protein. D genes are given only for firm matches. Only some rows state a clone size, as once, few, many or a class for expanded clones.

TRBV7-8	TRBJ2-6	TRBD1	.	TGTGCCAGCAGCTTCGGACAGGGGCTCTCTGGGGCCAACGTCCTGACTTTC	CASSFGQGLSGANVLTF
TRBV7-9	TRBJ2-1	TRBD1	.	TGTGCCAGCAGCTTAGTTCAAGGACAGGGATGGAGCGATGAGCAGTTCTTC	CASSLVQGQGWSDEQFF
TRBV28	TRBJ2-3	TRBD2	.	TGTGCCAGCAGTTTATGGGCTAGCGGGAGCACAGATACGCAGTATTTT	CASSLWASGSTDTQYF
TRBV5-6	TRBJ2-7	.	.	TGTGCCAGCAGCTTGGATCTGGAGTACGAGCAGTACTTC	CASSLDLEYEQYF
TRBV29-1	TRBJ2-5	.	.	TGCAGCGTTGTCCGGACAAGAATGTACCAAGAGACCCAGTACTTC	CSVVRTRMYQETQYF
TRBV7-8	TRBJ1-2	TRBD1	.	TGTGCCAGCAGCTTATTCTCAGGGGGTAACTATGGCTACACCTTC	CASSLFSGGNYGYTF
TRBV20-1	TRBJ2-1	TRBD2	.	TGCAGTGCCCGGGGGGGCAGGGAGCAGTTCTTC	CSARGGREQFF
TRBV6-5	TRBJ1-2	TRBD1	.	TGTGCCAGCTCGATGGGACAGGCCTATGGCTACACCTTC	CASSMGQAYGYTF
TRBV5-1	TRBJ1-4	.	few	TGCGCCAGCAGCTGGACAGCAACTAATGAAAAACTGTTTTTT	CASSWTATNEKLFF
TRBV18	TRBJ2-7	TRBD1	.	TGTGCCAGCTCACCGGCTCCAGGGGGATCCCTCTACGAGCAGTACTTC	CASSPAPGGSLYEQYF
TRBV6-1	TRBJ2-4	.	.	TGTGCCGTCAAGGATTGGGAGGCCAAAAACATTCAGTACTTC	CAVKDWEAKNIQYF
TRBV7-9	TRBJ1-2	TRBD1	.	TGTGCCAGCAGCCCGGGACAGGGGTATGGCTACACCTTC	CASSPGQGYGYTF
TRBV9	TRBJ2-3	TRBD2	.	TGTGCCAGCAGCTACAGCGGGGGGGCCCGGGCAGATACGCAGTATTTT	CASSYSGGARADTQYF
TRBV5-8	TRBJ1-2	TRBD1	.	TGTGCCAGCAGCCCCTACAGGGGGCGAGACTATGGCTACACCTTC	CASSPYRGRDYGYTF
TRBV5-1	TRBJ2-1	.	.	TGCGCCAGCAGCTTGCAAAATGAGCAGTTCTTC	CASSLQNEQFF
TRBV19	TRBJ2-7	.	.	TGTGCCAGTAGTAGCCAGGGGGGAAGCTCCTACGAGCAGTACTTC	CASSSQGGSSYEQYF
TRBV7-2	TRBJ2-7	TRBD2	.	TGTGCCAGCAGCTGGAGATTACAGGGAGCGGGGGAATACGAGCAGTACTTC	CASSWRLQGAGEYEQYF
TRBV5-4	TRBJ2-1	TRBD1	once	TGTGCCAGCAGCCCGGGACAGGGAGGTTCCTACAATGAGCAGTTCTTC	CASSPGQGGSYNEQFF
TRBV5-1	TRBJ1-2	.	.	TGCGCCAGCAGCTTCGCCCCGGACAGCCACTATGGCTACACCTTC	CASSFAPDSHYGYTF
TRBV7-9	TRBJ1-2	TRBD1	.	TGTGCCAGCAGCACCCGGACAGGCCCCTATGGCTACACCTTC	CASSTRTGPYGYTF
TRBV27	TRBJ1-3	TRBD1	.	TGTGCCAGCAGCCTCAGGGGGAGAGGGTCGTACTCTGGAAACACCATATATTTT	CASSLRGRGSYSGNTIYF
TRBV28	TRBJ2-7	.	.	TGTGCCAGCAGCCTCAGCTCCTACGAGCAGTACTTC	CASSLSSYEQYF
TRBV7-2	TRBJ2-3	.	once	TGTGCCAGCAGCTTCCAGCGGGCAGATACGCAGTATTTT	CASSFQRADTQYF
TRBV28	TRBJ2-7	.	.	TGTGCCAGCAGTTTATTTTCGGGACTGAGCCTTTCCGAGCAGTACTTC	CASSLFSGLSLSEQYF
TRBV11-1	TRBJ2-3	TRBD2	once	TGTGCCAGCAGCTTAGCGGGGGGGTCAACAGATACGCAGTATTTT	CASSLAGGSTDTQYF
TRBV28	TRBJ1-2	TRBD1	.	TGTGCCAGCAGTCACAGGGGGCTACGAGTGGGGTTCACCTTC	CASSHRGLRVGFTF
TRBV4-1	TRBJ1-1	TRBD1	.	TGCGCCAGCAGCCAATACCAGGGGGACACTGAAGCTTTCTTT	CASSQYQGDTEAFF
TRBV28	TRBJ2-3	TRBD1	.	TGTGCCAGCACGGGACAGACCCTAAGCACAGATACGCAGTATTTT	CASTGQTLSTDTQYF
TRBV18	TRBJ1-1	.	.	TGTGCCAGCTCCCGATTACAGGGATGGAACACTGAAGCTTTCTTT	CASSRLQGWNTEAFF
TRBV27	TRBJ2-3	TRBD1	.	TGTGCCAGCAGTCGACGACAGGGGGGAGCAGATACGCAGTATTTT	CASSRRQGGADTQYF
TRBV7-9	TRBJ2-5	TRBD2	once	TGTGCCAGCAGCTCCCAGCGGGGGGGCCGGTTTGGTCGACAAGAGACCCAGTACTTC	CASSSQRGGRFGRQETQYF
TRBV4-1	TRBJ1-4	TRBD1	.	TGCGCCAGCAGCCAGGGACAGGGGACCGAAAAACTGTTTTTT	CASSQGQGTEKLFF
TRBV5-1	TRBJ1-4	.	.	TGCGCCAGCAGACAAGGGGAACAGCCTAATGAAAAACTGTTTTTT	CASRQGEQPNEKLFF
TRBV28	TRBJ2-7	TRBD2	.	TGTGCCAGCAGCATCTGGACTAGCGGTTACTACGAGCAGTACTTC	CASSIWTSGYYEQYF
TRBV5-6	TRBJ2-2	TRBD2	.	TGTGCCAGCAGCTACCTACTAGCGGGGGGCAACGGGGAGCTGTTTTTT	CASSYLLAGGNGELFF
TRBV19	TRBJ2-7	TRBD1	.	TGTGCCAGTAGTCGCCCGGGACAGACCTACGAGCAGTACTTC	CASSRPGQTYEQYF
TRBV28	TRBJ1-2	TRBD1	.	TGTGCCAGCAGCACCTACAGGGGGGACGGCTACACCTTC	CASSTYRGDGYTF
TRBV5-1	TRBJ1-1	.	.	TGCGCCAGCAGCTTGAATCCCGGGAACACTGAAGCTTTCTTT	CASSLNPGNTEAFF
TRBV4-1	TRBJ1-5	TRBD1	.	TGCGCCAGCAGCCCTAGGTCGCAGGGGGTCTTATCCCAGCATTTT	CASSPRSQGVLSQHF
TRBV6-5	TRBJ2-5	TRBD1	.	TGTGCCAGCAGCCCCGGGACAGGGAGGGAGACCCAGTACTTC	CASSPGTGRETQYF
TRBV25-1	TRBJ2-3	TRBD2	.	TGTGCCAGCAGTCCGAGCGGGGGACCAATGGTTACAGATACGCAGTATTTT	CASSPSGGPMVTDTQYF
TRBV9	TRBJ2-7	.	.	TGTGCCAGCAGCGTAGGAGGGAGTTGGGACTACGAGCAGTACTTC	CASSVGGSWDYEQYF